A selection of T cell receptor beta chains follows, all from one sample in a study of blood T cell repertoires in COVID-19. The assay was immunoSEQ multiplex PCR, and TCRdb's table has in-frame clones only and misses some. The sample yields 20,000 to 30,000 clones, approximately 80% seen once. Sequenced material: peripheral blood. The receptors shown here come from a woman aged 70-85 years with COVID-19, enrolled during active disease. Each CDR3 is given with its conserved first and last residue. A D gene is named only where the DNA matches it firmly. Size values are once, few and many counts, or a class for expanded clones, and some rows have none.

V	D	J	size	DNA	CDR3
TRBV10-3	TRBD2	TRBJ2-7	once	TGTGCCATCCGGGGGGGACAACCTCTCTACGAGCAGTACTTC	CAIRGGQPLYEQYF
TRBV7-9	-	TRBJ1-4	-	TGTGCCAGCAGCGACGATCAAGAGAGAGGTTTTTTT	CASSDDQERGFF
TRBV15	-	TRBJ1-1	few	TGTGCCACCAGCAGAGATATAGGTCGGGATGAAGCTTTCTTT	CATSRDIGRDEAFF
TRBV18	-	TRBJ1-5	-	TGTGCCAGCTCACCGGTGGGGGGTGGCAATCAGCCCCAGCATTTT	CASSPVGGGNQPQHF
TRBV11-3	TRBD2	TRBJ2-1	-	TGTGCCAGCAGCTTAGCGGGAGGACCACAGTTCTTC	CASSLAGGPQFF
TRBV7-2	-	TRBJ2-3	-	TGTGCCAGCAGCTTCCGGACTACCACAGATACGCAGTATTTT	CASSFRTTTDTQYF
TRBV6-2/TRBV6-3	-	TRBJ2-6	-	TGTGCCAGCAGTTACTATCGACCCGGAACCACTATCTCTGGGGCCAACGTCCTGACTTTC	CASSYYRPGTTISGANVLTF
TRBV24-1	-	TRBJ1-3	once	TGTGCCACCGCAACACAGGGCAACACCATATATTTT	CATATQGNTIYF
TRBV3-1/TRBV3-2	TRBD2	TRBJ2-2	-	TGTGCCAGCAGCCAAGTAGCTAGCGGTCCCACCGGGGAGCTGTTTTTT	CASSQVASGPTGELFF
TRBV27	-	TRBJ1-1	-	TGTGCCAGCAGTTTAAAGGCTCAGGGATGGACTGAAGCTTTCTTT	CASSLKAQGWTEAFF
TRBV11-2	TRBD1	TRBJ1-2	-	TGTGCCAGCAGCTTATACCCGGGACAGGGTGGATATGGCTACACCTTC	CASSLYPGQGGYGYTF
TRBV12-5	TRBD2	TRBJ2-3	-	TGTGCTAGTGGTTCCCGACAGGGTGGGCTAGCGGGAGCAGATACGCAGTATTTT	CASGSRQGGLAGADTQYF
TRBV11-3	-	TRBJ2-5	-	TGTGCCAGTTGTCAGGGAGGTGAGACCCAGTACTTC	CASCQGGETQYF
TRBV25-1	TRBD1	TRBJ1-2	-	TGTGCCACCTCGAGACAGGGGTATGGCTACACCTTC	CATSRQGYGYTF
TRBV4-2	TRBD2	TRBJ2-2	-	TGTGCCAGCAGCCAAGAAGGTCGAGCGGGAGTGGACGGGGAGCTGTTTTTT	CASSQEGRAGVDGELFF
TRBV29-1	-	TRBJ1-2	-	TGCAGCGTTGGAGACTCGGGGATCACTGGCTACACCTTC	CSVGDSGITGYTF
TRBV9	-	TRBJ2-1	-	TGTGCCAGCAGCGTAGTTAGTAGTTACAATGAGCAGTTCTTC	CASSVVSSYNEQFF
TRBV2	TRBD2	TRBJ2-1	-	TGTGCCAGCAGGGCGGGGGCCTACAATGAGCAGTTCTTC	CASRAGAYNEQFF
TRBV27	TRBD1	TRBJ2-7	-	TGTGCCAGCAGTCTGCGGACAGGGGGCGCGGTTAGAACCTACGAGCAGTACTTC	CASSLRTGGAVRTYEQYF
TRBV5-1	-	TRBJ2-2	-	TGCGCCAGCTCAGGACAGTACACCGGGGAGCTGTTTTTT	CASSGQYTGELFF